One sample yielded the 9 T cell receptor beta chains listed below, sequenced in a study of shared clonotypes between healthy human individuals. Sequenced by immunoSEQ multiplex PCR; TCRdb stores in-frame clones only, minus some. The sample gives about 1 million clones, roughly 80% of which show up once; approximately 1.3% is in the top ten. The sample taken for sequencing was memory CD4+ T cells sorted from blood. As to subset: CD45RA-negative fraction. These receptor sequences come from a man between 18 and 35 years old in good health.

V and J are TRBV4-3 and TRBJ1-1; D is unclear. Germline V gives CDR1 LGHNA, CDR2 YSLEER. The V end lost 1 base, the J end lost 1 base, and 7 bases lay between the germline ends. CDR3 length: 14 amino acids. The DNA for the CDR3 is TGCGCCAGCAGCCAAGCAACAACGAACACTGAAGCTTTCTTT. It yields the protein CASSQATTNTEAFF.

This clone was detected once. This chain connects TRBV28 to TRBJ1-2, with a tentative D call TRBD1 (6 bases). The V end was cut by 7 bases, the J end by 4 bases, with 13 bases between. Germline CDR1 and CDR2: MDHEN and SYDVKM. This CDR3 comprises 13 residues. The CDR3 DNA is TGTGCCAGCACCCCAGGGGTCGGCTATGGCTACACCTTC. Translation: CASTPGVGYGYTF.

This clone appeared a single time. CDR3 DNA sequence: TGTGCCAGCAGCTTGGATACGGAGACCCAGTACTTC. Translated: CASSLDTETQYF. This chain joins TRBV5-4 and TRBJ2-5, with D hard to call. Germline assignment: CDR1 SGHNT and CDR2 YYREEE (reference sequence). The ends were cut back, 0 bases at V and 5 bases at J, with 5 bases in the middle. CDR3 length: 12 amino acids.

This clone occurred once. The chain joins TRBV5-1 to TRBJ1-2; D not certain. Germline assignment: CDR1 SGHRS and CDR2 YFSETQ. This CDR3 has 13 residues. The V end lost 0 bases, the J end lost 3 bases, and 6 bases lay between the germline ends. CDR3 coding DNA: TGCGCCAGCAGCTTGGCCGAACACTATGGCTACACCTTC. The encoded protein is CASSLAEHYGYTF.

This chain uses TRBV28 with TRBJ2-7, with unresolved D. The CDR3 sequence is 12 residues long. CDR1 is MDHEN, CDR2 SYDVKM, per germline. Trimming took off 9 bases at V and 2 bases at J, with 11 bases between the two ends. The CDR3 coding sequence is TGTGCCAGTCTACAGCTCCCCTACGAGCAGTACTTC. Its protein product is CASLQLPYEQYF.

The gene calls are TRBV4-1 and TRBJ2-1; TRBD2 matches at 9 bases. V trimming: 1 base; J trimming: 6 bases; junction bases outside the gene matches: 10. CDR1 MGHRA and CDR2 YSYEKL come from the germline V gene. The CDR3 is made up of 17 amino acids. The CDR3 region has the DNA TGCGCCAGCAGCCAAGCCGTTTCAGCGGGAGGTACCAATGAGCAGTTCTTC. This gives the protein CASSQAVSAGGTNEQFF.

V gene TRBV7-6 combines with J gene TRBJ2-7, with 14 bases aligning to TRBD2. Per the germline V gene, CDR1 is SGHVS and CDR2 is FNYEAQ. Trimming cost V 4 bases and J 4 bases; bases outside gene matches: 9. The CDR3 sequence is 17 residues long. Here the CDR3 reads CASSSAAGLAGEYEQYF. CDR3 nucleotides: TGTGCCAGCAGCTCCGCGGCGGGACTAGCGGGGGAGTACGAGCAGTACTTC.

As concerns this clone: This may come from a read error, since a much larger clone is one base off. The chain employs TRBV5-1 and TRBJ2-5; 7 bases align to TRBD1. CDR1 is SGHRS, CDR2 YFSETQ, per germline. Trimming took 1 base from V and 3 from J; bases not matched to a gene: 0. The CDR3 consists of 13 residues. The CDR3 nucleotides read TGCGCCAGCAGCTTGACAGGGGAAGAGACCCAGTACTTC. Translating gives CASSLTGEETQYF.

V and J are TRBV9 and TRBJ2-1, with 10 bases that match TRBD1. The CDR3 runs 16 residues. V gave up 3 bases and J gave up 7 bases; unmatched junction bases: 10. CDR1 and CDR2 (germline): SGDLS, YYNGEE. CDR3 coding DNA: TGTGCCAGCAGCGATAGGACAGGGGGTTTGAGAAATGAGCAGTTCTTC. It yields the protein CASSDRTGGLRNEQFF.